What follows is one TCR beta chain and its context. This sample is drawn from a study of T-cell memory formation after mild COVID-19. Each CDR3 protein gets one entry after TCRdb re-called the 5' RACE reads with MiXCR. The sample holds 35,000 to 50,000 distinct CDR3 sequences; 9.5% are singletons and the top ten take about 11%. Germline values: CDR1 KGHSH, CDR2 LQKENI. The CDR3 runs to 14 residues. V was pared by 6 bases and J by 5 bases, with 14 bases between. V usage is TRBV18 and J usage is TRBJ2-1; D is possibly TRBD1 or TRBD2 (6 bases each). Material: PBMCs or a T cell subset sorted from them (not recorded which). This TCR derives from an adult woman who had mild COVID-19 (a few samples of this study predate the infection). Cell type and time point are not known. The CDR3 region is CASSQSGAHNEQFF. The CDR3 region has the DNA TGTGCCAGCTCCCAGTCGGGGGCCCACAATGAGCAGTTCTTC.